These T cell receptor beta chains were read from a single sample in a study of technical replicates of blood from several donors. TCRdb's table, derived via immunoSEQ multiplex PCR, lists solely in-frame clones and lacks some. The table shows about 75,000 clones, with about 90% occurring only once. Sequencing input: T cells isolated from PBMCs. Receptors originate from a human donor in good health. CDR3s include the opening cysteine and the closing phenylalanine or tryptophan. The order of the fields is J gene, V gene, clone size, D gene, CDR3 length, CDR3 protein, CDR3 DNA. A D gene is named only where the DNA matches it firmly. Clone size is stated in some rows and not others, as once, few, many or a class when expanded.

j_gene: TRBJ1-1
v_gene: TRBV4-3
abundance: -
d_gene: -
len: 13
CDR3aa: CASRHTGYTEAFF
CDR3nt: TGCGCCAGCAGACATACAGGGTACACTGAAGCTTTCTTT

j_gene: TRBJ2-7
v_gene: TRBV7-9
abundance: -
d_gene: TRBD1
len: 13
CDR3aa: CASSRDSRYEQYF
CDR3nt: TGTGCCAGCAGCCGGGACAGCCGCTACGAGCAGTACTTC

j_gene: TRBJ1-1
v_gene: TRBV27
abundance: -
d_gene: -
len: 16
CDR3aa: CASSLFAAGLNTEAFF
CDR3nt: TGTGCCAGCAGTTTATTCGCGGCTGGATTGAACACTGAAGCTTTCTTT

j_gene: TRBJ1-1
v_gene: TRBV2
abundance: -
d_gene: -
len: 11
CDR3aa: CARQGNTEAFF
CDR3nt: TGTGCCAGACAGGGAAACACTGAAGCTTTCTTT

j_gene: TRBJ2-5
v_gene: TRBV4-1
abundance: -
d_gene: TRBD1
len: 16
CDR3aa: CASSRPGTGLEETQYF
CDR3nt: TGCGCCAGCAGCAGACCCGGGACAGGGTTAGAAGAGACCCAGTACTTC

j_gene: TRBJ2-3
v_gene: TRBV13
abundance: -
d_gene: -
len: 13
CDR3aa: CASSFRGTDTQYF
CDR3nt: TGTGCCAGCAGCTTCCGGGGCACAGATACGCAGTATTTT

j_gene: TRBJ2-1
v_gene: TRBV27
abundance: -
d_gene: TRBD2
len: 14
CDR3aa: CASSPGLAPNEQFF
CDR3nt: TGTGCCAGCAGTCCCGGACTAGCGCCCAATGAGCAGTTCTTC

j_gene: TRBJ2-3
v_gene: TRBV6-1
abundance: -
d_gene: -
len: 14
CDR3aa: CASSDSLVSDTQYF
CDR3nt: TGTGCCAGCAGTGATTCACTAGTTTCAGATACGCAGTATTTT

j_gene: TRBJ2-7
v_gene: TRBV6-5
abundance: -
d_gene: -
len: 15
CDR3aa: CASSYQLAQSYEQYF
CDR3nt: TGTGCCAGCAGTTACCAACTAGCTCAGAGCTACGAGCAGTACTTC

j_gene: TRBJ2-7
v_gene: TRBV11-2
abundance: -
d_gene: -
len: 15
CDR3aa: CASSVRDTYPYEQYF
CDR3nt: TGTGCCAGCAGCGTCCGGGACACTTATCCTTACGAGCAGTACTTC

j_gene: TRBJ1-4
v_gene: TRBV18
abundance: -
d_gene: -
len: 15
CDR3aa: CASSPLTGGNEKLFF
CDR3nt: TGTGCCAGCTCACCGTTGACAGGTGGGAATGAAAAACTGTTTTTT

j_gene: TRBJ2-5
v_gene: TRBV9
abundance: -
d_gene: -
len: 15
CDR3aa: CASSARTDQQETQYF
CDR3nt: TGTGCCAGCAGCGCCCGGACAGACCAACAAGAGACCCAGTACTTC

j_gene: TRBJ2-1
v_gene: TRBV19
abundance: few
d_gene: -
len: 14
CDR3aa: CASSIGREYNEQFF
CDR3nt: TGTGCCAGTAGTATAGGTCGGGAATACAATGAGCAGTTCTTC

j_gene: TRBJ2-1
v_gene: TRBV4-2
abundance: once
d_gene: TRBD1
len: 15
CDR3aa: CASSPQGHSYNEQFF
CDR3nt: TGTGCCAGCAGCCCACAGGGGCACTCCTACAATGAGCAGTTCTTC